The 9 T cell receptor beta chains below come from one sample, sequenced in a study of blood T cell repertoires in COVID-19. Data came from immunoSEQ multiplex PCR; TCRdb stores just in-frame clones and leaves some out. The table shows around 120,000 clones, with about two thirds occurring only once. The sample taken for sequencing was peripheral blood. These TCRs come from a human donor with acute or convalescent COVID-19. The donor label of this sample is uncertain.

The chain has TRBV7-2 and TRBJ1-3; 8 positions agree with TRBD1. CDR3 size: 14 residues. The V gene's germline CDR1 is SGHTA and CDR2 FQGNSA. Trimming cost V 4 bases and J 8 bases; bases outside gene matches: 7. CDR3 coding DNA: TGTGCCAGCAGCTCTCGGACAGGGCTAGACACCATATATTTT. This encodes CASSSRTGLDTIYF. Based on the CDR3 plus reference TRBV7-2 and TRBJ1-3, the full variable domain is GAGVSQSPSNKVTEKGKDVELRCDPISGHTALYWYRQSLGQGLEFLIYFQGNSAPDKSGLPSDRFSAERTGGSVSTLTIQRTQQEDSAVYLCASSSRTGLDTIYFGEGSWLTVV.

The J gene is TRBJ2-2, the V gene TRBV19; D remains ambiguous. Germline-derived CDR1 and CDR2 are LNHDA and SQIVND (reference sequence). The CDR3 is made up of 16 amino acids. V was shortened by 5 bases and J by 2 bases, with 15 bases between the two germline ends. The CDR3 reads CASSLVGYSNTGELFF. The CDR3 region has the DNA TGTGCCAGTAGTTTGGTGGGTTACAGCAACACCGGGGAGCTGTTTTTT.

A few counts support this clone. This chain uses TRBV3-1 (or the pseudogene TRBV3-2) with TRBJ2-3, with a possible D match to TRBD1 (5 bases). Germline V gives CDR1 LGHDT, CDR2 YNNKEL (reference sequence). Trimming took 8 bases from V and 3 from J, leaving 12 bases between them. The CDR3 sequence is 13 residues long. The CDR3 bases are TGTGCCAGCCGCCGTGGGGCTACAGATACGCAGTATTTT. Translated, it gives CASRRGATDTQYF.

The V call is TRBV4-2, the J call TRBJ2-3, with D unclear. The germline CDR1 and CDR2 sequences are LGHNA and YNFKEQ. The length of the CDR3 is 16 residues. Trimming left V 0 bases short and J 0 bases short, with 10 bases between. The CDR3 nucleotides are TGTGCCAGCAGCCAAGATCCCACTTCTAGCACAGATACGCAGTATTTT. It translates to CASSQDPTSSTDTQYF.

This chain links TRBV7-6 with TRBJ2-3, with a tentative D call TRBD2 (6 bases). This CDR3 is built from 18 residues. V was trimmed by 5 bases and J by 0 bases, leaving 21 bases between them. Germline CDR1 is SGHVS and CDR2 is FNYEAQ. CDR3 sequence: CASSLEGDLQSSTDTQYF. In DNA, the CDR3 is TGTGCCAGCAGCCTAGAAGGGGACTTACAGTCTAGCACAGATACGCAGTATTTT.

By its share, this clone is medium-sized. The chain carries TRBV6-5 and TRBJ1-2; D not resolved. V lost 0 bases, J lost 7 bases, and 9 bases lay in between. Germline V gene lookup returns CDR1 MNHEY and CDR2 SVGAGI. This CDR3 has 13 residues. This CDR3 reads CASSYSARSGYTF. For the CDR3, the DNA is TGTGCCAGCAGTTACTCGGCCAGAAGTGGCTACACCTTC.

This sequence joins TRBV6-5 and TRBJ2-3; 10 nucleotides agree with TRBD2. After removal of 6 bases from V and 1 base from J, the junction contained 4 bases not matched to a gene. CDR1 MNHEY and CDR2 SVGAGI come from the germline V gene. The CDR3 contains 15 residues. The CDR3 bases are TGTGCCAGCAGCCCAGCGGGGGGGGGCACAGATACGCAGTATTTT. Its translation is CASSPAGGGTDTQYF.

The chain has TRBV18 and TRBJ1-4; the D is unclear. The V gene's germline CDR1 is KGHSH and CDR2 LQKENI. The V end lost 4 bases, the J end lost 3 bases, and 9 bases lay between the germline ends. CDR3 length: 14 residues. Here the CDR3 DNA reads TGTGCCAGCTCACAAACAGCATCTAATGAAAAACTGTTTTTT. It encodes CASSQTASNEKLFF.

CDR3 amino acids: CASSKNRVAGELFF. For the CDR3, the DNA is TGTGCCAGCAGCAAGAACAGGGTAGCCGGGGAGCTGTTTTTT. The rearrangement links TRBV5-6 to TRBJ2-2; TRBD1 might be the D (6 bases). Germline-derived CDR1 and CDR2 are SGHDT and YYEEEE. Trimming removed 4 bases from V and 6 bases from J, with 13 bases in between. The CDR3 is 14 residues long.